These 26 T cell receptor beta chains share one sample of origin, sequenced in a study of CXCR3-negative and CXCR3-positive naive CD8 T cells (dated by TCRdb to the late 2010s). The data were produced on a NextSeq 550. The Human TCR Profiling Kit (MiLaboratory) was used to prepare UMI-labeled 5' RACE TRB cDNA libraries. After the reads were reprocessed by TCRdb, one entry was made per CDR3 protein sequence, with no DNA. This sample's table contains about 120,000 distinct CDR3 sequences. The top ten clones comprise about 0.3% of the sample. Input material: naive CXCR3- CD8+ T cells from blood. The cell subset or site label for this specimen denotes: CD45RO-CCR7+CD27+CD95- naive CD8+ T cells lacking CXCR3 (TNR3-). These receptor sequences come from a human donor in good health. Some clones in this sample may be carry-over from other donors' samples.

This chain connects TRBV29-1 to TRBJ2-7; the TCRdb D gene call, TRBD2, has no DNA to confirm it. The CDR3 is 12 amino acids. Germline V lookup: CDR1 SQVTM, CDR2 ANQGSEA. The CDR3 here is CSVGTSGAEQYF.

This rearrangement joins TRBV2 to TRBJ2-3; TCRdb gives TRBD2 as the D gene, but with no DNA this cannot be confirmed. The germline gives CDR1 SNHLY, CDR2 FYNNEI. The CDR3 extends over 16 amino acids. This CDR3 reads CASTAFAGEVTDTQYF.

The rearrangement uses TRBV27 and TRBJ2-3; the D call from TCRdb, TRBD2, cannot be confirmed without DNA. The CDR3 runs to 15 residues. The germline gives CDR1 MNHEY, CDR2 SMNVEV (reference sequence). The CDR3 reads CASSPRTSGTDTQYF.

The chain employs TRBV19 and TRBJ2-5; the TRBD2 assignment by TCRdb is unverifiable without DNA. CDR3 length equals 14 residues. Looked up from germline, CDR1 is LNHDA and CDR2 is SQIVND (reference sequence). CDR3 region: CASTPSQGWETQYF.

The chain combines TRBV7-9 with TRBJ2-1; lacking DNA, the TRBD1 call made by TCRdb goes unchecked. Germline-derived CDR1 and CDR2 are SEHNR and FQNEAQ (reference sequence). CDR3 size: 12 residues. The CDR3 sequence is CASSLYGGEQFF.

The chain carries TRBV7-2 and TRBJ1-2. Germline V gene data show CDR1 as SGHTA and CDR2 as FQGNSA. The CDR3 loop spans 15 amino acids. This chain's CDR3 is CASWWAERVHYGYTF. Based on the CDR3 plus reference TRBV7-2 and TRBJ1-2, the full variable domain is GAGVSQSPSNKVTEKGKDVELRCDPISGHTALYWYRQSLGQGLEFLIYFQGNSAPDKSGLPSDRFSAERTGGSVSTLTIQRTQQEDSAVYLCASWWAERVHYGYTFGSGTRLTVV.

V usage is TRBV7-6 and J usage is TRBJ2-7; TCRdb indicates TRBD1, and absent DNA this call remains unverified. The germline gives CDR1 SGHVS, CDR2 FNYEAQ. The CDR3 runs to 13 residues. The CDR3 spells CASSLSPEYEQYF.

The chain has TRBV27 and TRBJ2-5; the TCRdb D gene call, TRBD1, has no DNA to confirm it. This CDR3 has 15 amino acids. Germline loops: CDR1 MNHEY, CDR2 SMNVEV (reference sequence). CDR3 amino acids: CASSLRRVHQETQYF.

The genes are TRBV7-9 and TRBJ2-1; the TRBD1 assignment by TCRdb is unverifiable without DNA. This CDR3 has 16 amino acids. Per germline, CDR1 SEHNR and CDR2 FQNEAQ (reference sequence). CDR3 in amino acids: CASTLGSGAEGYEQFF.

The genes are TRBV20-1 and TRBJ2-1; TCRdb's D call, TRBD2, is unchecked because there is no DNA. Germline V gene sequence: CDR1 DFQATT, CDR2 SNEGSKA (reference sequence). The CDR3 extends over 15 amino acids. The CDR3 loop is CSARDPGLAVNEQFF.

This CDR3 reads CATSRGDEQYF. V usage is TRBV15 and J usage is TRBJ2-7; TCRdb's D call, TRBD1, is unchecked because there is no DNA. Per germline, CDR1 LNHNV and CDR2 YYDKDF (reference sequence). This CDR3 has 11 residues.

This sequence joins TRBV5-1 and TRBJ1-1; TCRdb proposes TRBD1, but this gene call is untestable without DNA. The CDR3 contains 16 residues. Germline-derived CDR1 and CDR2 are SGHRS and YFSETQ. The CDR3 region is CASSSEGGVMNTEAFF.

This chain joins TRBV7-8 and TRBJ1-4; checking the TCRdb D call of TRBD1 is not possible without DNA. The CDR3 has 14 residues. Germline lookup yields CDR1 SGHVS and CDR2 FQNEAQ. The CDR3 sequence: CASSGRDNDEKLFF.

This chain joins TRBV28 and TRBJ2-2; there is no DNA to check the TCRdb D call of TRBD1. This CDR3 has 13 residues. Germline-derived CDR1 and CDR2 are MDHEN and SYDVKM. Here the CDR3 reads CASGTPNTGELFF.

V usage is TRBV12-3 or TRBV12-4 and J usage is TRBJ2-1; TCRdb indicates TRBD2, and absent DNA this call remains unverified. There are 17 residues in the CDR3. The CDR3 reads CASSSGALAGGDNEQFF.

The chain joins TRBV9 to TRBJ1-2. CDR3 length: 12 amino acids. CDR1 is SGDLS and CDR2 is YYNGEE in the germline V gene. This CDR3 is CASSVAEDGYTF.

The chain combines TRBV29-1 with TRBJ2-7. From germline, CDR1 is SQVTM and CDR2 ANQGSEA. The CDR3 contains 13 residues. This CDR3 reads CSVVDQVSYEQYF.

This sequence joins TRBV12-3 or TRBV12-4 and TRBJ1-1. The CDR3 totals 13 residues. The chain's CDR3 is CASSLAVRIEAFF.

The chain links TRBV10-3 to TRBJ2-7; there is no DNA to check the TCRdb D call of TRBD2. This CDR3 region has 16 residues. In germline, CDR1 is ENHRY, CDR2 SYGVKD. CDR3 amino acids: CAISDLAGVNPYEQYF.

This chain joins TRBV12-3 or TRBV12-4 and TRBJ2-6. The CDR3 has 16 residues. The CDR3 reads CASTNRQGSGANVLTF.

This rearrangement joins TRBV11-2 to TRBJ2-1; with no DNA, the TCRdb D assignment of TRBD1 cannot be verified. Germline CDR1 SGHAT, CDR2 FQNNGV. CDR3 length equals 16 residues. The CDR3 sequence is CSSSLATGVSYNEQFF.

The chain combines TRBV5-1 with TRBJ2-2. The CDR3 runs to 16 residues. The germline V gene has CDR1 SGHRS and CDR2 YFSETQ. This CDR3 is CASSPHRGPNTGELFF.

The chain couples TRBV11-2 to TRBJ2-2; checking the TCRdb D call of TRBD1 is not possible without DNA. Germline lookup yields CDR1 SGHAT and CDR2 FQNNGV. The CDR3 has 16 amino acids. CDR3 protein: CASKLQGARNTGELFF.

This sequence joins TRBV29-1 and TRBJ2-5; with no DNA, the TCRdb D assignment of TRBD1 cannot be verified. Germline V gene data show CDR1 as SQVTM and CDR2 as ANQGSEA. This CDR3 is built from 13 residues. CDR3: CSAAGQGRETQYF.

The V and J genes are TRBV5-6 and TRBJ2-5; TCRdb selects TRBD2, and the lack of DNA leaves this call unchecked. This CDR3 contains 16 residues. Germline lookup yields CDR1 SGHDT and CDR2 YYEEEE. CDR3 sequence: CASSLLLAGIQETQYF.

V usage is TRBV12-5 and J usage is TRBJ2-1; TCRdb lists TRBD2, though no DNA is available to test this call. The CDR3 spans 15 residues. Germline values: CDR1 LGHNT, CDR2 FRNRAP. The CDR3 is CASGFTSGSHNEQFF.